The present T cell receptor beta chain was sequenced within a study of beta chain features in type 1 diabetes. The CDR3 totals 11 residues. Germline CDR1 is SQVTM and CDR2 is ANQGSEA. Study-level points and caveats: Shorter TCRB CDR3s, moderately but significantly so, marked every one of the four CD4+ subsets in Type 1 diabetes patients.

This clone came up a few times. Antigen unknown. Reverse transcribing all isolated RNA meant expressed TCRB transcripts were sequenced. Sequencing was performed with immunoSEQ multiplex PCR; in TCRdb, only in-frame clones are kept and a portion is missing. The sample has more than 200,000 clones; around 15% are singletons. The sequence came from a man aged 25 to 40 with type 1 diabetes. This chain connects TRBV29-1 to TRBJ1-2; D not resolved. Sequenced input: naive CD4+ T cells from blood. CDR3 in amino acids: CMTFPSYGYTF. The CDR3 region has the DNA TGCATGACCTTCCCTTCCTATGGCTACACCTTC.